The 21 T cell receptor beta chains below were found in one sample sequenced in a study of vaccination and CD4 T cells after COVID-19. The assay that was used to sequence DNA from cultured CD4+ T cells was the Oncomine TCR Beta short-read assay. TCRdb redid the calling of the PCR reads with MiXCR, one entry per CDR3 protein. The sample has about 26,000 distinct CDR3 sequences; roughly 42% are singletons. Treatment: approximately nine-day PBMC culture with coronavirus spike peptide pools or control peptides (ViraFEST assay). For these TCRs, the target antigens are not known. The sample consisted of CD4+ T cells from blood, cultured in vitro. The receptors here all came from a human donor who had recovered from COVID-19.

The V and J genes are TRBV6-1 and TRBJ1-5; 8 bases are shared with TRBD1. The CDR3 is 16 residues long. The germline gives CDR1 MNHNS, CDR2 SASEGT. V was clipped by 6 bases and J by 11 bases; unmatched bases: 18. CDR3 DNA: TGTGCCAGCAGAGATGTGCGGGGACAGGCCATTCCAGCCCAGCATTTT. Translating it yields CASRDVRGQAIPAQHF.

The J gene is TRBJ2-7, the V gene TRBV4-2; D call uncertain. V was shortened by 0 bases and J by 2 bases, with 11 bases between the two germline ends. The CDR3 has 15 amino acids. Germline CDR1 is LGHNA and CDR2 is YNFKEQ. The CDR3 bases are TGTGCCAGCAGCCAAGATCAGGCCAGGCCCTACGAGCAGTACTTC. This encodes CASSQDQARPYEQYF.

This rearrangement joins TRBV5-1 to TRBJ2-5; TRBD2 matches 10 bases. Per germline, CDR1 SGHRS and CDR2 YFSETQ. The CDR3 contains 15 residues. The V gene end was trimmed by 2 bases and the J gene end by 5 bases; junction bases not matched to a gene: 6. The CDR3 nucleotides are TGCGCCAGCAGCTTCTCTAGCGGGAGAGGGGAGACCCAGTACTTC. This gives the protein CASSFSSGRGETQYF.

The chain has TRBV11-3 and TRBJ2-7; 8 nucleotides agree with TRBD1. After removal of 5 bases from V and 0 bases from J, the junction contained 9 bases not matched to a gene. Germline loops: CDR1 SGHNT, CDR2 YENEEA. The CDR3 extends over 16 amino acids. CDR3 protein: CASSPQGAGSSYEQYF. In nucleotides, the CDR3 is TGTGCCAGCAGCCCGCAGGGGGCGGGAAGCTCCTACGAGCAGTACTTC.

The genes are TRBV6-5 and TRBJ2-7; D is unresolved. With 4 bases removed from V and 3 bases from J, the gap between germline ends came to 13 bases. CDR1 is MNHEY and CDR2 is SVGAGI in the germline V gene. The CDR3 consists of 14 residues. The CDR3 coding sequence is TGTGCCAGCAGTTCCGTTCGACGGATCTACGAGCAGTACTTC. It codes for CASSSVRRIYEQYF.

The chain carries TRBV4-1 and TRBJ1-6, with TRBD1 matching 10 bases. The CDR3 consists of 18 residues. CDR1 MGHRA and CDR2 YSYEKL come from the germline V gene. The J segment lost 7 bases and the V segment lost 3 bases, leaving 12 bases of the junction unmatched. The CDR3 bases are TGCGCCAGCAGCCACCTTGGGAGGACAGGGGGGGGAAATTCACCCCTCCACTTT. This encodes CASSHLGRTGGGNSPLHF.

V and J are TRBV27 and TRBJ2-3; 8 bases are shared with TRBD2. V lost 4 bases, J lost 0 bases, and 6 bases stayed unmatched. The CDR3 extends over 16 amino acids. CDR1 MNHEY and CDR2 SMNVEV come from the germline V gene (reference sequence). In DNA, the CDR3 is TGTGCCAGCAGTTCGCCTAGCGGGTCTAGCACAGATACGCAGTATTTT. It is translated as CASSSPSGSSTDTQYF.

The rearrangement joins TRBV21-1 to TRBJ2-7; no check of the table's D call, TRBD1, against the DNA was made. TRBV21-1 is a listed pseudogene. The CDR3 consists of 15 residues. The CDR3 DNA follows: TGTGCCAGCAGCAAACAGGGGGTATTAACCTACGAGCAGTACTTC. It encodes CASSKQGVLTYEQYF.

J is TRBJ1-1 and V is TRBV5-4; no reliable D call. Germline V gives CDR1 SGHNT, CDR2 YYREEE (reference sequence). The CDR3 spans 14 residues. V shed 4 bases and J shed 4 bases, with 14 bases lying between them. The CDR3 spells CASSGEPEGTEAFF. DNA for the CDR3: TGTGCCAGCAGCGGTGAGCCCGAGGGCACTGAAGCTTTCTTT.

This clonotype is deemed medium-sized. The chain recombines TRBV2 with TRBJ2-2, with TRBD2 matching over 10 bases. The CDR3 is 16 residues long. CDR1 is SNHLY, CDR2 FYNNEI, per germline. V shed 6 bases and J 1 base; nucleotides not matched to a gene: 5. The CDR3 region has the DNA TGTGCCAGCAGGAGGAGCGGGGGGGAGAACACCGGGGAGCTGTTTTTT. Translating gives CASRRSGGENTGELFF.

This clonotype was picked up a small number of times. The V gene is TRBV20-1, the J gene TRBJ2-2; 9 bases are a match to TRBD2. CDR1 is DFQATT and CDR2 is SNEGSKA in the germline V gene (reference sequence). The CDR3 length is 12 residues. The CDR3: CRREGQTGELFF. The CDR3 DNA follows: TGCAGGCGGGAGGGCCAGACCGGGGAGCTGTTTTTT.

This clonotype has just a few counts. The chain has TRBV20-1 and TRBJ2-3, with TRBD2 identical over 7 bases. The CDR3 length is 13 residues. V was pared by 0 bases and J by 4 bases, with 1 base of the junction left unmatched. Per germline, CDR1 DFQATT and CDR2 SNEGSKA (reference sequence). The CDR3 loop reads CSARDAGADTQYF. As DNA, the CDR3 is TGCAGTGCTAGAGATGCGGGAGCAGATACGCAGTATTTT.

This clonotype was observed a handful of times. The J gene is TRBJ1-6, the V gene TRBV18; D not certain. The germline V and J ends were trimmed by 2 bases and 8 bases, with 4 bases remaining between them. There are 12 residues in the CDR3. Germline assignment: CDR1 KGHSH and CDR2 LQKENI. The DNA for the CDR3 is TGTGCCAGCTCACCAAGGGATTCACCCCTCCACTTT. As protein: CASSPRDSPLHF.

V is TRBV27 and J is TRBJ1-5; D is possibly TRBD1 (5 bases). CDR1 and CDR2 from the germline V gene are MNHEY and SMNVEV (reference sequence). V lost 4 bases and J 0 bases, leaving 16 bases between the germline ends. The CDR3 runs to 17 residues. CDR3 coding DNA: TGTGCCAGCAGTTCCAACCGGGACCGGTATAGCAATCAGCCCCAGCATTTT. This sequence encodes CASSSNRDRYSNQPQHF.

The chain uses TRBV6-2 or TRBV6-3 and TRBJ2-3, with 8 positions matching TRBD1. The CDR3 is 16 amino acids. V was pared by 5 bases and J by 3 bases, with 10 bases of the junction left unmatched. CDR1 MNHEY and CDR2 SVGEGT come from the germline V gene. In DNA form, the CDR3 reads TGTGCCAGCAGTCGACCCAGGGGGCAGAGGACAGATACGCAGTATTTT. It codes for CASSRPRGQRTDTQYF.

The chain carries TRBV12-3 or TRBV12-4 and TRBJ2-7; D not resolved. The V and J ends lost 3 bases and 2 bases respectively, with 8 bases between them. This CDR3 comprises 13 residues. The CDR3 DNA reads TGTGCCAGCAGTTTGGTGTCTACCTACGAGCAGTACTTC. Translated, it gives CASSLVSTYEQYF.

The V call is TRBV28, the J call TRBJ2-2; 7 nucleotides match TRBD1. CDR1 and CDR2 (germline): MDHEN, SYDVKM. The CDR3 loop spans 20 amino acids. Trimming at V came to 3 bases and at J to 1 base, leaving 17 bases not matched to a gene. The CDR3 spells CASSFGLRDRFDLNTGELFF. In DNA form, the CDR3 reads TGTGCCAGCAGTTTCGGTCTTAGGGACAGATTCGACCTGAACACCGGGGAGCTGTTTTTT.

CDR3 region: CASSLGEADLTYEQYF. Written as DNA, the CDR3 is TGTGCCAGCAGCTTAGGTGAGGCCGACCTAACCTACGAGCAGTACTTC. This chain joins TRBV11-1 and TRBJ2-7; D is unclear. The CDR3 sequence is 16 residues long. Germline CDR1 is SGHAT and CDR2 is FQDESV (reference sequence). V lost 1 base and J 2 bases, leaving 15 bases between the germline ends.

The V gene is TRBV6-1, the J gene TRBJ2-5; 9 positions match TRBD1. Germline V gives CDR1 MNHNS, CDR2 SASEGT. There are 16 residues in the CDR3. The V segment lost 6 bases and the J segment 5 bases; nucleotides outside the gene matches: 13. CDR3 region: CASRLIGTGIRETQYF. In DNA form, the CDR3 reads TGTGCCAGCAGGTTGATTGGGACAGGGATACGGGAGACCCAGTACTTC.

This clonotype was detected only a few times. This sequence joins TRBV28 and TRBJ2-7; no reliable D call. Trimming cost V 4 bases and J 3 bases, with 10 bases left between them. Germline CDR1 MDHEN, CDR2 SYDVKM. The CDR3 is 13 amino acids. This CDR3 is CASSSPGIYEQYF. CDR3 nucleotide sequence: TGTGCCAGCAGTTCGCCAGGAATCTACGAGCAGTACTTC. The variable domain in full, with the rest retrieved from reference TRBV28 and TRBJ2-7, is DVKVTQSSRYLVKRTGEKVFLECVQDMDHENMFWYRQDPGLGLRLIYFSYDVKMKEKGDIPEGYSVSREKKERFSLILESASTNQTSMYLCASSSPGIYEQYFGPGTRLTVT.

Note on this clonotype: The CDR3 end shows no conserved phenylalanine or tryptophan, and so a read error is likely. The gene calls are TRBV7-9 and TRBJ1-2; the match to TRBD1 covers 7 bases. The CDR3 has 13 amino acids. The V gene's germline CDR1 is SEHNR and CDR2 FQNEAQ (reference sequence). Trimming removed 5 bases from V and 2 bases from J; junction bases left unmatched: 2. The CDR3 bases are TGTGCCAGCAGCGCGACAGGGAACTATGGCTACACCCTC. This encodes CASSATGNYGYTL.